Listed here are 8 T cell receptor beta chains from one sample, sequenced in a study of monozygotic twins with inflammatory bowel disease. TCRdb reworked the 5' RACE reads into one entry per CDR3 protein, no DNA. The sample's table shows 330,000 or so distinct CDR3 sequences. The sequencing sample was made of blood. All receptors derive from a human donor with ulcerative colitis or Crohn's disease, or a healthy co-twin of an affected twin (not recorded which).

The J gene is TRBJ2-1, the V gene TRBV5-1; the TRBD1 assignment by TCRdb is unverifiable without DNA. Germline V gene data show CDR1 as SGHRS and CDR2 as YFSETQ. The CDR3 has 15 amino acids. The CDR3 is CASSLGGDYYNEQFF.

The V gene is TRBV5-1, the J gene TRBJ2-7; TCRdb's D call, TRBD1, is unchecked because there is no DNA. This CDR3 has 18 residues. Germline assignment: CDR1 SGHRS and CDR2 YFSETQ. CDR3: CASSPERTGILKSYEQYF.

CDR3 in amino acids: CSAPPGDYEQYF. The V and J genes are TRBV20-1 and TRBJ2-7; the D call of TRBD1 rests on TCRdb alone, since no DNA is present to check it. Germline CDR1 is DFQATT and CDR2 is SNEGSKA (reference sequence). This CDR3 is 12 amino acids long.

The CDR3 loop reads CSARPGANGYTF. The chain carries TRBV20-1 and TRBJ1-2; absent DNA, TCRdb's TRBD1 call cannot be checked. The length of the CDR3 is 12 residues. The germline gives CDR1 DFQATT, CDR2 SNEGSKA (reference sequence).

The chain recombines TRBV5-6 with TRBJ2-1; TCRdb lists TRBD2, though no DNA is available to test this call. The germline V gene encodes CDR1 SGHDT and CDR2 YYEEEE. There are 16 residues in the CDR3. The CDR3 region is CASTTIARSSYNEQFF.

The chain carries TRBV7-8 and TRBJ1-6. Germline lookup yields CDR1 SGHVS and CDR2 FQNEAQ. This CDR3 spans 13 amino acids. This CDR3 is CASSLERVSPLHF.

The chain joins TRBV7-3 to TRBJ2-3; TCRdb returns TRBD2, unconfirmable since there is no DNA. This CDR3 spans 15 amino acids. Germline V gene lookup returns CDR1 SGHTA and CDR2 FQGTGA. The CDR3 spells CASSPQAGAADTQYF.

The chain is built from TRBV4-1 and TRBJ2-1; TCRdb's D call, TRBD2, is unchecked because there is no DNA. From germline, CDR1 is MGHRA and CDR2 YSYEKL. CDR3 length equals 16 residues. The CDR3 reads CASSQVAGGFNNEQFF.